Reported below is one T cell receptor beta chain. Antigen: not known. Generated by immunoSEQ multiplex PCR, the TCRdb table keeps only in-frame clones and is missing some. The repertoire consists of roughly 41,000 clones, with 85% to 90% occurring once and the leading ten covering 7% to 9%. The sample comes from a study of PD-1 blockade in classical Hodgkin lymphoma. Study-level results: Diversity in CD4+ TCRs, unlike that measured in CD8+ TCRs, had risen significantly by C4D1. Baseline TCR diversity was reportedly lower in newly diagnosed patients than healthy donors. Complete responders' diversity at baseline resembled that of newly diagnosed patients.

Following autologous stem cell transplantation, relapse occurred in every patient, and exposure to brentuximab vedotin varied. V dropped 7 bases and J dropped 3 bases, with 7 bases sitting between them. This CDR3 contains 12 residues. Per the germline V gene, CDR1 is SGHRS and CDR2 is YFSETQ. The V call is TRBV5-1, the J call TRBJ2-2, with no clear D. This receptor was obtained from a human donor with classical Hodgkin lymphoma. The sequences come from peripheral blood mononuclear cells (PBMCs), collected before the second cycle of nivolumab. The CDR3 region has the DNA TGCGCCAGCGGTCGAGACACCGGGGAGCTGTTTTTT. Its protein product is CASGRDTGELFF. The variable domain in full, completed from reference TRBV5-1 and TRBJ2-2, reads KAGVTQTPRYLIKTRGQQVTLSCSPISGHRSVSWYQQTPGQGLQFLFEYFSETQRNKGNFPGRFSGRQFSNSRSEMNVSTLELGDSALYLCASGRDTGELFFGEGSRLTVL.